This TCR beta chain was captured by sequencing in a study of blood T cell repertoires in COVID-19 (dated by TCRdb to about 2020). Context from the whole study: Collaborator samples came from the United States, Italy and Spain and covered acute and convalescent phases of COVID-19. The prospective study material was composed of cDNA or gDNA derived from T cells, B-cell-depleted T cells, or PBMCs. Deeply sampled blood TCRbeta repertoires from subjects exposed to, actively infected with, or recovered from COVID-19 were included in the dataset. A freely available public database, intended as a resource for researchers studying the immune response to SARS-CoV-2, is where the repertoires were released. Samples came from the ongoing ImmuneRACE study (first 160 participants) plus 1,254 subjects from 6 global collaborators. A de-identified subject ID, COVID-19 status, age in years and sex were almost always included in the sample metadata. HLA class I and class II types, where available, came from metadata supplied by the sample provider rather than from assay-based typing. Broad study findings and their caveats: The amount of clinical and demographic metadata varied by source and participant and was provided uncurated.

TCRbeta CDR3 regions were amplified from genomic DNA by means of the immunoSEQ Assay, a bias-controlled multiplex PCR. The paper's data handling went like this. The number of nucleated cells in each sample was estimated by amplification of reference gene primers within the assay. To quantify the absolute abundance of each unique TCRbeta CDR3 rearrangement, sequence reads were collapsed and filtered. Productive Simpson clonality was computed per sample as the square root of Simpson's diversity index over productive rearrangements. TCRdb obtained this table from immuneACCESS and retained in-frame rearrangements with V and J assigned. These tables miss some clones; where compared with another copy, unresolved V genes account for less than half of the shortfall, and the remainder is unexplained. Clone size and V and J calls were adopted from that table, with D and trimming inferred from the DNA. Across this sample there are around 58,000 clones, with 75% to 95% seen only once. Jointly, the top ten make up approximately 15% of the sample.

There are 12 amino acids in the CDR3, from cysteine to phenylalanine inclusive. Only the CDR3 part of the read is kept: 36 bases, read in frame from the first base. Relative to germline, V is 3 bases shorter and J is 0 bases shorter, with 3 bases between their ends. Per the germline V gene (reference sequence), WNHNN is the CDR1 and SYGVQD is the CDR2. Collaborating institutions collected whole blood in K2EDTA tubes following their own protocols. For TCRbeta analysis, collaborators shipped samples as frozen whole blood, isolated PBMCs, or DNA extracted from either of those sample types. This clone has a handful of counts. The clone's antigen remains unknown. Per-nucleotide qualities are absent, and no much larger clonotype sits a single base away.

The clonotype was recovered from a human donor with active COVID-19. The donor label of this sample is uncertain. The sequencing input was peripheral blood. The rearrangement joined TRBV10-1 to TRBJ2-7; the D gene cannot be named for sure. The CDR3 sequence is CASSDSSYEQYF. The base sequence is TGCGCCAGCAGTGACAGCTCCTACGAGCAGTACTTC.